The next 27 T cell receptor beta chains were all read from a single sample in a study of CD8+CD57+ T cells in acquired aplastic anemia. The use of genomic DNA as template underpinned the TCR beta VDJ and CDR3 profiling. Using its own MiXCR run on the reads, TCRdb lists one record per CDR3 protein. The table records 200,000 to 250,000 distinct CDR3 sequences, over 60% of them present only once. Sequencing used sorted CD4+, CD8+, or CD8+CD57+ T cells (not recorded which) from PBMCs. The receptors originated from a human donor in good health.

Remarks on this clonotype: This may arise from a read error, as a much more abundant clone is one base away. The chain joins TRBV6-5 to TRBJ1-6; the D gene is possibly TRBD1 (6 bases). In germline, CDR1 is MNHEY, CDR2 SVGAGI. Trimming pared 6 bases from V and 4 bases from J, leaving 16 bases between. CDR3 length: 16 residues. The CDR3 nucleotides are TGTGCCAGCAGCGATACAGGGAGCTTTTATAATTCACCCCTCCACTTT. The encoded protein is CASSDTGSFYNSPLHF.

Regarding this clonotype: The junction does not match germline at one end; this may be a read error. The chain is built from TRBV5-6 and TRBJ2-7; 7 bases fit TRBD1. The CDR3 runs to 14 residues. Looked up from germline, CDR1 is SGHDT and CDR2 is YYEEEE. The CDR3: CASSQVQGAYEQYF. The CDR3 region has the DNA TGCGCCAGCAGCCAAGTTCAGGGGGCCTACGAGCAGTACTTC.

CDR3 DNA: TGTGCCAGCAGCTCGCAGCCTGGGGCGCCCACTGAAGCTTTCTTT. It specifies CASSSQPGAPTEAFF. V usage is TRBV7-3 and J usage is TRBJ1-1, with D perhaps matching TRBD1 (5 bases). Per the germline V gene, CDR1 is SGHTA and CDR2 is FQGTGA. Trimming took off 4 bases at V and 4 bases at J, with 16 bases between the two ends. This CDR3 spans 15 amino acids.

The chain recombines TRBV11-2 with TRBJ1-3, with D uncertain. CDR3 length: 16 amino acids. The germline V gene has CDR1 SGHAT and CDR2 FQNNGV. Trimming took 5 bases from V and 0 from J, leaving 14 bases between them. The CDR3 coding sequence is TGTGCCAGCAGCCAAGGATGGGTGTCCTCTGGAAACACCATATATTTT. As protein: CASSQGWVSSGNTIYF.

The gene calls are TRBV5-5 and TRBJ2-7; 7 nucleotides align to TRBD1. CDR1 and CDR2 from the germline V gene are SGHKS and YYEKEE (reference sequence). This CDR3 region has 13 residues. Trimming removed 5 bases from V and 3 bases from J; junction bases left unmatched: 5. CDR3 in amino acids: CASSPQGVYEQYF. CDR3 sequence (DNA): TGTGCCAGCAGTCCCCAGGGGGTCTACGAGCAGTACTTC.

On this clonotype itself: Because it lacks the conserved phenylalanine or tryptophan at the end, this CDR3 is likely a read error. It is unclear where the CDR3 begins or ends on the DNA, so no DNA is shown, and the CDR3 is as TCRdb lists it. The J gene is TRBJ1-6, the V gene TRBV9; the table gives TRBD1 as D, unverified against the DNA. Including both end residues, the CDR3 is 11 amino acids long. In germline, CDR1 is SGDLS, CDR2 YYNGEE. The CDR3 here is CASSGDRPGLL.

This clonotype was detected only once. The gene calls are TRBV7-6 and TRBJ1-4; possible D gene TRBD1, 6 bases. With 5 bases removed from V and 7 bases from J, the gap between germline ends came to 17 bases. Germline CDR1 SGHVS, CDR2 FNYEAQ. There are 15 residues in the CDR3. The CDR3 here is CASSIGALGGEKLFF. The CDR3 coding sequence is TGTGCCAGCAGCATCGGGGCCTTAGGGGGTGAAAAACTGTTTTTT.

This clonotype was counted many times. V usage is TRBV4-3 and J usage is TRBJ2-7; 7 nucleotides match TRBD2. This CDR3 region has 16 residues. Per the germline V gene, CDR1 is LGHNA and CDR2 is YSLEER. V was pared by 6 bases and J by 3 bases, with 14 bases of the junction left unmatched. CDR3 sequence reads: CASSLSGGEGSYEQYF. CDR3 DNA sequence: TGCGCCAGCAGTCTCTCGGGGGGAGAGGGGAGCTACGAGCAGTACTTC.

CDR3 protein: CASSEYSSNRRTGPQHF. The CDR3 DNA reads TGTGCCAGCAGTGAATACTCGTCTAACAGGCGAACGGGACCCCAGCATTTT. The V call is TRBV2, the J call TRBJ1-5; a possible D gene is TRBD1 (5 bases). Germline CDR1 and CDR2: SNHLY and FYNNEI. The V and J ends lost 2 bases and 10 bases respectively, with 24 bases between them. The CDR3 loop spans 17 amino acids.

The CDR3 region is CASGAGVELFF. CDR3 DNA: TGTGCCAGCGGGGCGGGGGTGGAGCTGTTTTTT. The rearrangement uses TRBV7-3 and TRBJ2-2, with 7 bases matching TRBD2. The length of the CDR3 is 11 residues. In germline, CDR1 is SGHTA, CDR2 FQGTGA. V dropped 8 bases and J dropped 10; count of bases not matched to a gene: 4. The full variable domain, completed using reference TRBV7-3 and TRBJ2-2, is GAGVSQTPSNKVTEKGKYVELRCDPISGHTALYWYRQSLGQGPEFLIYFQGTGAADDSGLPNDRFFAVRPEGSVSTLKIQRTERGDSAVYLCASGAGVELFFGEGSRLTVL.

V and J are TRBV25-1 and TRBJ1-2; weak D call: TRBD1 (6 bases). V lost 4 bases, J lost 7 bases, and 16 bases lay in between. The length of the CDR3 is 14 residues. Germline CDR1 MGHDK, CDR2 SYGVNS. The CDR3 loop reads CASSAPLGAAGYTF. In DNA, the CDR3 is TGTGCCAGCAGTGCCCCCCTGGGGGCAGCTGGCTACACCTTC.

This clonotype was observed a handful of times. The chain links TRBV29-1 to TRBJ2-1, with 7 nucleotides matching TRBD1. The CDR3 extends over 13 amino acids. Germline CDR1 reads SQVTM; CDR2 reads ANQGSEA. Trimming took 7 bases from V and 3 from J; bases not matched to a gene: 6. The DNA for the CDR3 is TGCAGCGCCTGGACAGGAAACTACAATGAGCAGTTCTTC. As protein: CSAWTGNYNEQFF.

A note on this clonotype: The junction departs from the called germline gene at one end, perhaps through a read error. In DNA form, the CDR3 reads TGTGCCAGCAGCGTACAGGGGGCCGGTGGAGATACGCAGTATTTT. Protein product: CASSVQGAGGDTQYF. The chain has TRBV5-1 and TRBJ2-3, with 9 nucleotides matching TRBD1. In germline, CDR1 is SGHRS, CDR2 YFSETQ. The CDR3 covers 15 residues.

The V gene is TRBV7-9, the J gene TRBJ2-2; D unclear. The V gene lost 6 bases and the J gene lost 6 bases, with 8 bases spanning the gap. The CDR3 sequence is 12 residues long. Per germline, CDR1 SEHNR and CDR2 FQNEAQ (reference sequence). The CDR3 DNA reads TGTGCCAGCAGTTTATCGGCCGGGGAGCTGTTTTTT. Translating gives CASSLSAGELFF.

Notes on this clonotype: At one boundary the junction diverges from the germline segment, which might be a read error. V and J are TRBV7-7 and TRBJ2-1, with 8 bases lining up with TRBD1. This CDR3 is 17 amino acids long. The germline gives CDR1 SSHAT, CDR2 FNYEAQ (reference sequence). The CDR3 loop reads CASSLATGTGPNNEQFF. The CDR3 coding sequence is TGTGCTAGCAGCTTAGCCACAGGGACAGGCCCTAACAATGAGCAGTTCTTC.

DNA for the CDR3: TGTGCCACGACCGACAGGGATGGGTCAGATACGCAGTATTTT. Translated, it gives CATTDRDGSDTQYF. V gene TRBV2 combines with J gene TRBJ2-3, with 7 bases matching TRBD1. Trimming took 10 bases from V and 4 from J; bases not matched to a gene: 11. This CDR3 has 14 residues. In germline, CDR1 is SNHLY, CDR2 FYNNEI.

This clonotype was recorded at least ten times. This chain joins TRBV19 and TRBJ1-5; D unclear. CDR1 is LNHDA, CDR2 SQIVND, per germline (reference sequence). The CDR3 length is 15 residues. The V gene lost 7 bases and the J gene lost 0 bases, with 13 bases spanning the gap. The CDR3 nucleotides are TGTGCCAGTAAAAGTACGCTATATAGCAATCAGCCCCAGCATTTT. It translates to CASKSTLYSNQPQHF.

This chain uses TRBV24-1 with TRBJ2-5, with a tentative D call TRBD1 (5 bases). Matching the DNA end better, TRBJ2-1 makes the J call doubtful. From germline, CDR1 is KGHDR and CDR2 SFDVKD. The CDR3 has 14 amino acids. CDR3 in DNA: TGTGCCACCAGTGAGCCAAGACAGTACAATGAGCAGTTCTTC. Protein: CATSEPRQYNEQFF.

V gene TRBV20-1 combines with J gene TRBJ1-5, with TRBD1 matching over 7 bases. The CDR3 extends over 12 amino acids. After removal of 6 bases from V and 9 bases from J, the junction contained 8 bases not matched to a gene. The V gene's germline CDR1 is DFQATT and CDR2 SNEGSKA (reference sequence). The CDR3 bases are TGCAGTGCCCGGACAGGAGAAGTGCCCCAGCATTTT. Amino acid sequence: CSARTGEVPQHF.

There are many counts of this clonotype. This chain links TRBV27 with TRBJ2-3; D remains unclear. V was pared by 4 bases and J by 2 bases, with 4 bases between. The CDR3 extends over 12 amino acids. CDR1 and CDR2 (germline): MNHEY, SMNVEV (reference sequence). The CDR3 coding sequence is TGTGCCAGCAGTTCTTTCACAGATACGCAGTATTTT. It translates to CASSSFTDTQYF.

The J gene is TRBJ1-2, the V gene TRBV5-1; D not certain. The CDR3 totals 15 residues. V lost 0 bases to trimming and J lost 3 bases, with 12 bases between them. The germline gives CDR1 SGHRS, CDR2 YFSETQ. The CDR3 region is CASSLAAGFDYGYTF. In nucleotides, the CDR3 is TGCGCCAGCAGCTTGGCCGCGGGGTTTGACTATGGCTACACCTTC.

In this sample, this clonotype turned up many times. This sequence joins TRBV7-9 and TRBJ2-7; D could derive from TRBD1 or TRBD2 (5 bases each). The ends were cut back, 9 bases at V and 0 bases at J, with 12 bases in the middle. The CDR3 length is 13 residues. Germline CDR1 is SEHNR and CDR2 is FQNEAQ (reference sequence). The CDR3 loop reads CASKGTNSYEQYF. CDR3 DNA: TGTGCCAGTAAGGGGACCAACTCCTACGAGCAGTACTTC.

V usage is TRBV12-3 or TRBV12-4 and J usage is TRBJ1-4, with D possibly being TRBD1 (5 bases). The CDR3 runs 14 residues. V was cut by 5 bases and J by 0 bases, with 7 bases left in between. CDR3 protein: CASSTGATNEKLFF. The CDR3 DNA is TGTGCCAGCAGTACAGGCGCAACTAATGAAAAACTGTTTTTT.

The J gene is TRBJ1-3, the V gene TRBV19; 8 bases fit TRBD1. V dropped 8 bases and J dropped 3; count of bases not matched to a gene: 0. The CDR3 length is 12 residues. Germline V CDR1 and CDR2: LNHDA, SQIVND (reference sequence). Here the CDR3 reads CASGQGGNTIYF. The CDR3 DNA reads as TGTGCCAGTGGACAGGGTGGAAACACCATATATTTT. Complete variable domain (other parts from reference TRBV19 and TRBJ1-3): DGGITQSPKYLFRKEGQNVTLSCEQNLNHDAMYWYRQDPGQGLRLIYYSQIVNDFQKGDIAEGYSVSREKKESFPLTVTSAQKNPTAFYLCASGQGGNTIYFGEGSWLTVV.

The J gene is TRBJ2-6, the V gene TRBV7-2; D uncertain. The germline V gene has CDR1 SGHTA and CDR2 FQGNSA. The CDR3 spans 15 residues. V dropped 5 bases and J dropped 3 bases, with 11 bases sitting between them. Here the CDR3 reads CASSPEAFGANVLTF. The CDR3 DNA sequence: TGTGCCAGCAGCCCCGAGGCGTTTGGGGCCAACGTCCTGACTTTC.

This rearrangement joins TRBV27 to TRBJ1-5; D not certain. Trimming removed 3 bases from V and 6 bases from J, with 12 bases in between. Per the germline V gene, CDR1 is MNHEY and CDR2 is SMNVEV (reference sequence). The CDR3 extends over 14 amino acids. The CDR3 sequence is CASSFYSSGQPQHF. The CDR3 bases are TGTGCCAGCAGTTTTTACAGCTCCGGTCAGCCCCAGCATTTT.

The chain links TRBV20-1 to TRBJ2-7; 11 bases match TRBD2. TRBJ2-5 explains the end of the DNA better; the J call may be wrong. Per the germline V gene, CDR1 is DFQATT and CDR2 is SNEGSKA (reference sequence). The CDR3 has 16 residues. For the CDR3, the DNA is TGCAGTGCCATCGAAGCTAGCGGGGGGTACCAAGAGACCCAGTACTTC. Amino acid sequence: CSAIEASGGYQETQYF.